This T cell receptor (beta chain) was recorded in a study of blood T cell repertoires in COVID-19. About the study: Material from acute and convalescent COVID-19 was sourced from the United States, Italy and Spain. Sources were T cells, B-cell-depleted T cells, or PBMCs; the material itself was cDNA or gDNA.

In the original processing: Amplification of reference gene primers was used by the study to estimate nucleated cell counts. The protocol was immunoSEQ multiplex PCR, while the TCRdb copy is restricted to in-frame clones and leaves out a portion. V, J and clone size derive from that table, while D and trimming were established from the DNA sequence. The sample holds 410,000 or so clones, over 75% seen once. During active infection, Seattle patients enrolled and were then monitored through disease. Germline loops: CDR1 GTSNPN, CDR2 SVGIG (reference sequence). V was pared by 0 bases and J by 1 base, with 7 bases between. There are 14 residues in the CDR3.

The material sequenced was peripheral blood. This clonotype was obtained from a woman aged 40 to 50 with COVID-19, enrolled during active disease. J is TRBJ1-3 and V is TRBV30; D remains unclear. The CDR3 sequence: CAWSVTVSGNTIYF. Here the CDR3 DNA reads TGTGCCTGGAGTGTAACGGTTTCTGGAAACACCATATATTTT.